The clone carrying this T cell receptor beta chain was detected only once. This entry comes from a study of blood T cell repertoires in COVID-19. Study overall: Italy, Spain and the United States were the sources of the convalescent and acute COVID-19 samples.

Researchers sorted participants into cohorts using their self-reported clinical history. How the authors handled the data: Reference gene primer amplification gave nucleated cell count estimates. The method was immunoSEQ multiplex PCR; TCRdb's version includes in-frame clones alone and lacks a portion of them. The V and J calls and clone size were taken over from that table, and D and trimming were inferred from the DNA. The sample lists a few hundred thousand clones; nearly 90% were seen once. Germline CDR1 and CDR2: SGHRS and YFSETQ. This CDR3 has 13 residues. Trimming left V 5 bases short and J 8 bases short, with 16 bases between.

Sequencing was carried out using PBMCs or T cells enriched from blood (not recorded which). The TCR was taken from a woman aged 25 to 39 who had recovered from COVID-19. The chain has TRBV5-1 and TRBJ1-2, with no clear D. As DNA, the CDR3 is TGCGCCAGCAGTCATGATTCCCTCGAGGGCTACACCTTC. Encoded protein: CASSHDSLEGYTF.